A single sample is the source of the 21 T cell receptor beta chains below, sequenced in a study of blood T cell repertoires in COVID-19. Here immunoSEQ multiplex PCR was the method, and the copy in TCRdb shows in-frame clones only, minus some. The sample has 400,000 to 550,000 clones, around 90% seen once. Sequenced input: PBMCs or T cells enriched from blood (not recorded which). The receptors derive from a woman aged 18-30 years with acute COVID-19.

This chain joins TRBV6-5 and TRBJ2-1; 8 nucleotides line up with TRBD1. Germline values: CDR1 MNHEY, CDR2 SVGAGI. The CDR3 loop spans 14 amino acids. J lost 5 bases, V lost 4 bases, and 4 bases had no gene match. This CDR3 reads CASSSGTGNNEQFF. CDR3 coding DNA: TGTGCCAGCAGTTCGGGGACAGGAAACAATGAGCAGTTCTTC.

The chain recombines TRBV28 with TRBJ1-2, with D possibly TRBD1 on 6 matching bases. The CDR3 sequence is 14 residues long. In germline, CDR1 is MDHEN, CDR2 SYDVKM. The ends were cut back, 6 bases at V and 3 bases at J, with 14 bases in the middle. The CDR3 coding sequence is TGTGCCAGCAGCACGAGACAGGCTTACTATGGCTACACCTTC. Residues: CASSTRQAYYGYTF.

V and J are TRBV2 and TRBJ1-2; 8 bases agree with TRBD1. CDR1 SNHLY and CDR2 FYNNEI come from the germline V gene. This CDR3 spans 15 amino acids. After removal of 6 bases from V and 4 bases from J, the junction contained 10 bases not matched to a gene. The CDR3 region is CASRLDRDRTYGYTF. In DNA, the CDR3 is TGTGCCAGCAGACTGGACAGGGACAGAACCTATGGCTACACCTTC.

The chain has TRBV13 and TRBJ2-1, with 15 bases fitting TRBD2. This CDR3 is 17 amino acids long. CDR1 and CDR2 from the germline V gene are PRHDT and FYEKMQ (reference sequence). V lost 5 bases to trimming and J lost 6 bases; unmatched junction nucleotides: 8. The CDR3 DNA sequence: TGTGCCAGCAGCCCCGGACTAGCGGGGGGGATGATCAATGAGCAGTTCTTC. Translation: CASSPGLAGGMINEQFF.

The V and J genes are TRBV6-5 and TRBJ2-7, with 8 bases matching TRBD1. The CDR3 sequence is 15 residues long. Germline-derived CDR1 and CDR2 are MNHEY and SVGAGI. With 4 bases clipped from V and 7 bases from J, the junction kept 12 bases outside the gene matches. Written as DNA, the CDR3 is TGTGCCAGCAGTTCGGAAAGAGACAGGGGCGGAGAGCAGTACTTC. Translation: CASSSERDRGGEQYF.

This clone has just one count. This chain links TRBV5-1 with TRBJ2-3; TRBD2 is a possible D gene (6 bases). CDR3 size: 17 residues. V was shortened by 4 bases and J by 2 bases, with 20 bases between the two germline ends. Germline V gene lookup returns CDR1 SGHRS and CDR2 YFSETQ. The CDR3: CASSLNPRDSSTDTQYF. The CDR3 DNA reads as TGCGCCAGCAGCCTCAACCCCCGGGACTCCTCCACAGATACGCAGTATTTT.

The chain links TRBV4-1 to TRBJ2-3, with D tentatively TRBD1 (5 bases). The CDR3 totals 18 residues. V lost 0 bases and J lost 4, with 20 bases in between. Germline V gives CDR1 MGHRA, CDR2 YSYEKL. The CDR3, as DNA: TGCGCCAGCAGCCAAGAGACGGTTGGTGGGGCTTGGGCAGATACGCAGTATTTT. This gives the protein CASSQETVGGAWADTQYF.

Worth noting for this clone: At the DNA level, this CDR3 is encoded by other sequences in the same sample as well. V is TRBV9 and J is TRBJ1-5, with 9 bases aligning to TRBD1. The V and J ends lost 4 bases and 6 bases, in that order; junction bases with no gene match: 5. The CDR3 spans 14 residues. Germline V gene lookup returns CDR1 SGDLS and CDR2 YYNGEE. The CDR3: CASSPTGGGQPQHF. Written as DNA, the CDR3 is TGTGCCAGCAGCCCTACAGGGGGCGGTCAGCCCCAGCATTTT.

This chain links TRBV19 with TRBJ2-7, with D maybe TRBD2 (6 bases). The germline V and J ends were trimmed by 5 bases and 7 bases, with 21 bases remaining between them. The CDR3 contains 15 residues. Germline V lookup: CDR1 LNHDA, CDR2 SQIVND (reference sequence). CDR3 residues: CASSPRGGIPGEQYF. In DNA, the CDR3 is TGTGCCAGTAGTCCCCGGGGAGGCATACCGGGGGAGCAGTACTTC.

This chain joins TRBV7-6 and TRBJ2-1, with a possible D match to TRBD2 (6 bases). V was clipped by 3 bases and J by 7 bases, with 10 bases between them. CDR3 length: 13 amino acids. Germline assignment: CDR1 SGHVS and CDR2 FNYEAQ. The CDR3 region has the DNA TGTGCCAGCAGCTTCGGCGGGATTAATGAGCAGTTCTTC. Protein sequence: CASSFGGINEQFF.

The chain recombines TRBV7-9 with TRBJ1-1; 8 bases line up with TRBD1. The V segment lost 5 bases and the J segment 3 bases; nucleotides outside the gene matches: 11. CDR1 and CDR2 from the germline V gene are SEHNR and FQNEAQ (reference sequence). The CDR3 is 16 amino acids. The DNA of the CDR3 is TGTGCCAGCAGCCCAGAGGACAGGGTTCGAGACACTGAAGCTTTCTTT. Translation gives CASSPEDRVRDTEAFF.

V and J are TRBV30 and TRBJ1-6; 9 positions match TRBD1. This CDR3 is built from 15 residues. V shed 7 bases, J shed 8 bases, and the junction held 12 bases outside the gene matches. Germline V CDR1 and CDR2: GTSNPN, SVGIG (reference sequence). The CDR3, as DNA: TGTGCCTATTTACAGGGGGCCCACACGGATTCACCCCTCCACTTT. It encodes CAYLQGAHTDSPLHF.

This clone has more than one count but fewer than ten. The same CDR3 arises from other DNA sequences in this sample as well. The rearrangement links TRBV29-1 to TRBJ1-2, with unresolved D. Trimming left V 0 bases short and J 2 bases short, with 10 bases between. The CDR3 length is 14 residues. Germline V gene lookup returns CDR1 SQVTM and CDR2 ANQGSEA. CDR3 residues: CSVEDRGRNYGYTF. The CDR3 nucleotides read TGCAGCGTTGAAGATCGAGGCCGGAACTATGGCTACACCTTC.

The V call is TRBV19, the J call TRBJ2-3, with 9 bases identical to TRBD1. CDR1 is LNHDA and CDR2 is SQIVND in the germline V gene (reference sequence). With 9 bases clipped from V and 3 bases from J, the junction kept 16 bases outside the gene matches. The CDR3 extends over 17 amino acids. For the CDR3, the DNA is TGTGCCAGCAGGTCGGGCCCGGTGGGACAGGGAACAGATACGCAGTATTTT. It encodes CASRSGPVGQGTDTQYF.

The chain recombines TRBV15 with TRBJ2-1; 8 nucleotides agree with TRBD2. The CDR3 contains 15 residues. CDR1 is LNHNV and CDR2 is YYDKDF in the germline V gene (reference sequence). Trimming took 3 bases from V and 3 from J; bases not matched to a gene: 4. The CDR3: CATSSLAGSYNEQFF. CDR3 coding DNA: TGTGCCACCAGCAGTTTAGCGGGGAGCTACAATGAGCAGTTCTTC.

The CDR3 is CASSQDISSYQETQYF. The CDR3 DNA reads as TGTGCCAGCAGCCAAGATATCTCTTCGTACCAAGAGACCCAGTACTTC. This chain uses TRBV3-1 (or the pseudogene TRBV3-2) with TRBJ2-5, with D unresolved. In germline, CDR1 is LGHDT, CDR2 YNNKEL (reference sequence). The CDR3 sequence is 16 residues long. V gave up 0 bases and J gave up 0 bases, with 11 bases separating them.

Only a few counts were recorded for this clone. The chain recombines TRBV19 with TRBJ2-7; possible D gene TRBD1, 6 bases. This CDR3 comprises 14 residues. V was shortened by 4 bases and J by 0 bases, with 10 bases between the two germline ends. Germline CDR1 and CDR2: LNHDA and SQIVND (reference sequence). This CDR3 is CASSNQGSSYEQYF. The CDR3 DNA is TGTGCCAGTAGTAATCAGGGGAGCTCCTACGAGCAGTACTTC.

V and J are TRBV7-2 and TRBJ2-1; no clear D. CDR1 and CDR2 (germline): SGHTA, FQGNSA. The CDR3 loop spans 11 amino acids. V lost 5 bases, J lost 10 bases, and 9 bases lay in between. DNA of the CDR3: TGTGCCAGCAGCCCAGCGCTAGAGCAGTTCTTC. This gives the protein CASSPALEQFF.

The chain recombines TRBV28 with TRBJ2-1, with 8 bases matching TRBD1. This CDR3 has 16 amino acids. From germline, CDR1 is MDHEN and CDR2 SYDVKM. The V gene end was trimmed by 0 bases and the J gene end by 7 bases; junction bases not matched to a gene: 8. CDR3 sequence reads: CASSLWQGAQRNEQFF. DNA of the CDR3: TGTGCCAGCAGTTTATGGCAGGGGGCGCAGAGGAATGAGCAGTTCTTC.

J is TRBJ1-1 and V is TRBV10-1; no reliable D call. Trimming removed 0 bases from V and 2 bases from J, with 7 bases in between. This CDR3 region has 14 residues. Germline CDR1 and CDR2: WNHNN and SYGVQD (reference sequence). CDR3 protein: CASSESAGNTEAFF. The CDR3 coding sequence is TGCGCCAGCAGTGAGTCTGCAGGCAACACTGAAGCTTTCTTT.

The J gene is TRBJ2-7, the V gene TRBV19, with TRBD1 matching 12 bases. V was clipped by 8 bases and J by 3 bases; unmatched bases: 5. Looked up from germline, CDR1 is LNHDA and CDR2 is SQIVND (reference sequence). The CDR3 loop spans 14 amino acids. CDR3 sequence: CASGTGGAFYEQYF. In DNA, the CDR3 is TGTGCCAGTGGGACAGGGGGCGCTTTCTACGAGCAGTACTTC.